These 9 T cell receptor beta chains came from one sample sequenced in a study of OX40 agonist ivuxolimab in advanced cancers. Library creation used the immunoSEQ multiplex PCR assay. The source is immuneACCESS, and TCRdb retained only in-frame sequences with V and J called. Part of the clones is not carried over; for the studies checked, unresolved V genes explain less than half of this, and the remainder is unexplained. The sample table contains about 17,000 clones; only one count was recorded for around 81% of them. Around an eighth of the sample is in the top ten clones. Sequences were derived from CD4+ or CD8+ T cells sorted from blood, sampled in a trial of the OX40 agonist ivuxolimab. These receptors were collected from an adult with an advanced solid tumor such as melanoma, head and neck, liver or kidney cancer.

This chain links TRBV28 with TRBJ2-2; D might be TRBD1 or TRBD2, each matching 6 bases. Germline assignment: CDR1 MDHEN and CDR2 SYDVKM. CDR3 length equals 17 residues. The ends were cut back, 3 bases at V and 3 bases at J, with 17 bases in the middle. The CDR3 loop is CASSFPKGGIDTGELFF. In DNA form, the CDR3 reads TGTGCCAGCAGTTTTCCTAAGGGGGGAATTGACACCGGGGAGCTGTTTTTT.

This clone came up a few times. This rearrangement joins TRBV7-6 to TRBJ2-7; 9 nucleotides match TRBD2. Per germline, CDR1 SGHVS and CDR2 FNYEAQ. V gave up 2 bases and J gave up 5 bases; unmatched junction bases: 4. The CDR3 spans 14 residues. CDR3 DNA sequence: TGTGCCAGCAGCTTACGGACTAGCGTCCACGAGCAGTACTTC. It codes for CASSLRTSVHEQYF.

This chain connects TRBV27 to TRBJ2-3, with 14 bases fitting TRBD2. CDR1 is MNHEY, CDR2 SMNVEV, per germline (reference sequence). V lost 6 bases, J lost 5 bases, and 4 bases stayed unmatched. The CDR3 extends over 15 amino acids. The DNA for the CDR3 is TGTGCCAGCAGGGGACTAGCGGGAGCCCTAGATACGCAGTATTTT. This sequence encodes CASRGLAGALDTQYF.

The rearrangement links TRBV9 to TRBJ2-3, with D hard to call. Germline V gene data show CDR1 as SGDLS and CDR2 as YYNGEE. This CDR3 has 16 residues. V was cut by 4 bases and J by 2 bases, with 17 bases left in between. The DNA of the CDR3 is TGTGCCAGCAGCCCACAAGGATACCTTATCACAGATACGCAGTATTTT. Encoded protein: CASSPQGYLITDTQYF.

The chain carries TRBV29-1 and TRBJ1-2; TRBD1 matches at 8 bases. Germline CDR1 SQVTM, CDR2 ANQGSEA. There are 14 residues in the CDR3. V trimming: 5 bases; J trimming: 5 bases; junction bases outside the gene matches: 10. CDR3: CSVHQGAEVYGYTF. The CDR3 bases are TGCAGCGTTCACCAGGGGGCGGAGGTATATGGCTACACCTTC.

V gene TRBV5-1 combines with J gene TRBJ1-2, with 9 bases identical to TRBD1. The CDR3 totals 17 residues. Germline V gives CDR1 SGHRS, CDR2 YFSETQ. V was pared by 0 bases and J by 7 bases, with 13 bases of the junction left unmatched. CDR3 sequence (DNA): TGCGCCAGCAGCTTGGCGTACAGGGGGCTCTCCGATTTTGGCTACACCTTC. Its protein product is CASSLAYRGLSDFGYTF.

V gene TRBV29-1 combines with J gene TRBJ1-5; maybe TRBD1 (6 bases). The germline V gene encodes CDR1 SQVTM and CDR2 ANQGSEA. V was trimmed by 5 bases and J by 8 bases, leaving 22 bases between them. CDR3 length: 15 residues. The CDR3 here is CSVPRGTILDEPQHF. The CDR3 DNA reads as TGCAGCGTTCCTAGGGGGACGATACTGGATGAGCCCCAGCATTTT.

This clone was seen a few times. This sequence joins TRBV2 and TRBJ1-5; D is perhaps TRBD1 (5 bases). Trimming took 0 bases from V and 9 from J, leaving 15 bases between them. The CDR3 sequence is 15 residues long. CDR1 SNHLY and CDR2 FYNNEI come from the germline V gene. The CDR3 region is CASSEALSGMRPQHF. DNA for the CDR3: TGTGCCAGCAGTGAAGCGTTATCAGGGATGAGGCCCCAGCATTTT.

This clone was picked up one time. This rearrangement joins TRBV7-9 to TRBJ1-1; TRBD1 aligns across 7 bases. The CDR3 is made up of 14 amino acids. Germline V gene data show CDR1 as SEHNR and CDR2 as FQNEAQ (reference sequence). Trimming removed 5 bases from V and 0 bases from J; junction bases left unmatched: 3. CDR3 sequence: CASSRGQVNTEAFF. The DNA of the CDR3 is TGTGCCAGCAGCCGTGGACAGGTGAACACTGAAGCTTTCTTT.